Presented here are 13 T cell receptor beta chains from one specimen sequenced in a study of blood T cell repertoires in COVID-19 (dated by TCRdb to the early 2020s). Libraries were made using the immunoSEQ multiplex PCR assay. Entries here come from immuneACCESS through TCRdb and include only in-frame sequences with V and J called. Some clones fail to appear in such tables; in the studies checked, an unresolved V gene covers under half of the shortfall, and the cause of the remainder is unknown. The sample data list 200,000 to 250,000 clones, and roughly 82% of these were observed just once. The ten largest make up less than 15% of the sample. Sequencing was carried out using peripheral blood. The receptors were gathered from a woman in her thirties or forties with acute or convalescent COVID-19.

The chain carries TRBV6-2 or TRBV6-3 and TRBJ2-7; perhaps TRBD1 as D (6 bases). Trimming shortened V by 2 bases and J by 1 base, and 12 bases separated the two germline ends. The CDR3 is 15 residues long. The germline V gene has CDR1 MNHEY and CDR2 SVGEGT. The CDR3 sequence: CASSYGTRLSYEQYF. CDR3 DNA: TGTGCCAGCAGTTACGGGACAAGGCTATCCTACGAGCAGTACTTC.

The gene calls are TRBV5-1 and TRBJ2-3; maybe TRBD1 (6 bases). The CDR3 is made up of 15 amino acids. Trimming stripped 1 base from V and 4 bases from J, with 13 bases between. CDR1 is SGHRS and CDR2 is YFSETQ in the germline V gene. CDR3 nucleotides: TGCGCCAGCAGCTTGACAGGGCATCTCCCAGATACGCAGTATTTT. It codes for CASSLTGHLPDTQYF. The full variable domain, with the rest looked up from reference TRBV5-1 and TRBJ2-3, is KAGVTQTPRYLIKTRGQQVTLSCSPISGHRSVSWYQQTPGQGLQFLFEYFSETQRNKGNFPGRFSGRQFSNSRSEMNVSTLELGDSALYLCASSLTGHLPDTQYFGPGTRLTVL.

This chain uses TRBV13 with TRBJ2-7, with unresolved D. Germline-derived CDR1 and CDR2 are PRHDT and FYEKMQ (reference sequence). V lost 1 base and J lost 1, with 8 bases in between. The CDR3 is 14 residues long. The CDR3 bases are TGTGCCAGCAGCTTAGATGGCAGGTCCTACGAGCAGTACTTC. This gives the protein CASSLDGRSYEQYF. Looking up the rest from reference TRBV13 and TRBJ2-7 gives the full variable domain: AAGVIQSPRHLIKEKRETATLKCYPIPRHDTVYWYQQGPGQDPQFLISFYEKMQSDKGSIPDRFSAQQFSDYHSELNMSSLELGDSALYFCASSLDGRSYEQYFGPGTRLTVT.

The chain couples TRBV27 to TRBJ1-6, with 9 bases identical to TRBD1. This CDR3 is built from 17 residues. With V trimmed by 6 bases and J by 11 bases, 17 bases remained unmatched. CDR1 and CDR2 (germline): MNHEY, SMNVEV (reference sequence). CDR3 protein: CASSLGSGGTGMPPLHF. The CDR3 DNA reads TGTGCCAGCAGCTTAGGGTCGGGGGGGACAGGGATGCCACCCCTCCACTTT.

The J gene is TRBJ1-1, the V gene TRBV29-1; 8 bases align to TRBD1. Germline lookup yields CDR1 SQVTM and CDR2 ANQGSEA. V lost 5 bases and J lost 6; bases outside the gene matches: 5. This CDR3 is built from 12 residues. CDR3 sequence: CSVIQGAPEAFF. In DNA, the CDR3 is TGCAGCGTTATTCAGGGGGCCCCTGAAGCTTTCTTT.

A single count supports this clone. The chain employs TRBV9 and TRBJ2-3, with unresolved D. The V end was cut by 5 bases, the J end by 4 bases, with 11 bases between. Germline V gene lookup returns CDR1 SGDLS and CDR2 YYNGEE. This CDR3 comprises 13 residues. The CDR3 bases are TGTGCCAGCAGTGGCTCCGTGGCAGATACGCAGTATTTT. It codes for CASSGSVADTQYF.

The chain links TRBV9 to TRBJ2-2; TRBD2 is a possible D gene (6 bases). The V end was cut by 3 bases, the J end by 4 bases, with 19 bases between. The CDR3 sequence is 17 residues long. Per germline, CDR1 SGDLS and CDR2 YYNGEE. The CDR3 spells CASSASNTGVGTGELFF. The CDR3 region has the DNA TGTGCCAGCAGCGCGTCGAACACGGGGGTGGGCACCGGGGAGCTGTTTTTT.

This clone came up a few times. The chain couples TRBV5-1 to TRBJ1-1; D remains unclear. CDR3 length equals 14 residues. Trimming stripped 0 bases from V and 4 bases from J, with 10 bases between. CDR1 SGHRS and CDR2 YFSETQ come from the germline V gene. CDR3 loop: CASSLEGSGTEAFF. CDR3 DNA: TGCGCCAGCAGCTTGGAGGGCAGCGGCACTGAAGCTTTCTTT.

The chain joins TRBV15 to TRBJ2-5; D is unclear. The germline gives CDR1 LNHNV, CDR2 YYDKDF (reference sequence). CDR3 size: 14 residues. V was pared by 1 base and J by 1 base, with 7 bases between. The CDR3 DNA sequence: TGTGCCACCAGCAGAGCTGCAGTCCAAGAGACCCAGTACTTC. Its translation is CATSRAAVQETQYF.

The V call is TRBV5-4, the J call TRBJ2-7; D remains unclear. The V end was cut by 6 bases, the J end by 0 bases, with 16 bases between. Germline CDR1 SGHNT, CDR2 YYREEE (reference sequence). There are 15 residues in the CDR3. CDR3: CASTFGGSSSYEQYF. The CDR3 DNA is TGTGCCAGCACCTTTGGCGGTTCAAGCTCCTACGAGCAGTACTTC.

The rearrangement joins TRBV25-1 to TRBJ2-7, with TRBD1 matching over 9 bases. Germline CDR1 and CDR2: MGHDK and SYGVNS. V gave up 4 bases and J gave up 0 bases; unmatched junction bases: 1. The CDR3 runs to 14 residues. As DNA, the CDR3 is TGTGCCAGCAGTGCGGGACAGGGCTCCTACGAGCAGTACTTC. Translation gives CASSAGQGSYEQYF.

This chain joins TRBV6-4 and TRBJ2-1; 13 bases are a match to TRBD2. There are 15 residues in the CDR3. V lost 2 bases to trimming and J lost 6 bases; unmatched junction nucleotides: 1. Germline CDR1 reads MRHNA; CDR2 reads SNTAGT. CDR3 coding DNA: TGTGCCAGCAGTGACGGGACTAGCGGGGCCAATGAGCAGTTCTTC. This sequence encodes CASSDGTSGANEQFF.

Written as DNA, the CDR3 is TGCGCCAGCAGCCCACCGGGCGGGGGACAGGAGACAAGAGGCTACACCTTC. Translation gives CASSPPGGGQETRGYTF. The chain recombines TRBV4-1 with TRBJ1-2; 8 nucleotides align to TRBD1. The CDR3 is made up of 17 amino acids. The germline V gene encodes CDR1 MGHRA and CDR2 YSYEKL. The junction had 18 bases not matched to a gene; V was cut back by 4 bases and J by 8 bases.